The entry below gives a single T cell receptor beta chain sequence along with its context. Its antigen remains unknown. Among the donors, all were healthy bone marrow donors. The PCR contained 60 Vbeta and 13 Jbeta primers. Generated by immunoSEQ multiplex PCR, the TCRdb table keeps only in-frame clones and is missing some. Of about 200,000 clones in the sample, roughly 80% were seen once. V gave up 0 bases and J gave up 0 bases; unmatched junction bases: 6. In germline, CDR1 is KGHSH, CDR2 LQKENI. This CDR3 has 17 residues. The data belong to a study of cytomegalovirus exposure and HLA in healthy donors. Study-level findings and limits: A later look showed TCR association rates differing by HLA locus, highest for DRB1 and lowest for HLA-C. Most TCR beta V segments were productive about 87% or about 30% of the time in an earlier analysis.

The sequence was collected from a woman in her thirties or forties in good health and CMV-seronegative. The sequencing sample was made of PBMCs. The gene calls are TRBV18 and TRBJ2-7, with TRBD2 identical over 9 bases. This CDR3 is CASSPPATLAGSYEQYF. Written as DNA, the CDR3 is TGTGCCAGCTCACCACCGGCGACACTAGCGGGCTCCTACGAGCAGTACTTC. The full variable domain, completed using reference TRBV18 and TRBJ2-7, is NAGVMQNPRHLVRRRGQEARLRCSPMKGHSHVYWYRQLPEEGLKFMVYLQKENIIDESGMPKERFSAEFPKEGPSILRIQQVVRGDSAAYFCASSPPATLAGSYEQYFGPGTRLTVT.